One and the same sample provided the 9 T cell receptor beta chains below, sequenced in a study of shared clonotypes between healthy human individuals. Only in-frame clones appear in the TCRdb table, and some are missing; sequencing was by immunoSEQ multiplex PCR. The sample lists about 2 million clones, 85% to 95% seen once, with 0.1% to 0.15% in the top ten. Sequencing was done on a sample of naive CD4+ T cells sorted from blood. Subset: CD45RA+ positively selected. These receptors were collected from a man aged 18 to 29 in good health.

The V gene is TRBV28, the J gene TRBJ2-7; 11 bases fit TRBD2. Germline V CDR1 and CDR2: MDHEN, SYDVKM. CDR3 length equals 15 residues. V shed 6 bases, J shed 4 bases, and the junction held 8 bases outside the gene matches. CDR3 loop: CASRRTSGGGYEQYF. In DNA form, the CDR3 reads TGTGCCAGCAGACGTACTAGCGGGGGCGGGTACGAGCAGTACTTC.

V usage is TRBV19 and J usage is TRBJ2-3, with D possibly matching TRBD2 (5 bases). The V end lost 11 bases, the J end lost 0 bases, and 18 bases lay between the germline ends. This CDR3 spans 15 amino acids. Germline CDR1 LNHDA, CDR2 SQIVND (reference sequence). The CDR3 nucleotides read TGTGCCTCTCGAGACGGCGGGCTAAGCACAGATACGCAGTATTTT. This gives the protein CASRDGGLSTDTQYF.

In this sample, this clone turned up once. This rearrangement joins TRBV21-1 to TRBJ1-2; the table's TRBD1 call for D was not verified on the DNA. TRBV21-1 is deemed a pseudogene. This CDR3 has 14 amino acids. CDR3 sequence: CASSSVQGARGYTF. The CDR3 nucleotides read TGTGCCAGCAGCTCAGTCCAGGGGGCGAGGGGCTACACCTTC.

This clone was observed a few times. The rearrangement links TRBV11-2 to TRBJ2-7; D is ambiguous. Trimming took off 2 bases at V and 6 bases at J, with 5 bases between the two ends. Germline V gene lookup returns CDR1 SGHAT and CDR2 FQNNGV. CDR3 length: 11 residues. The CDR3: CASSLSCEQYF. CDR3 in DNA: TGTGCCAGCAGCTTAAGTTGCGAGCAGTACTTC.

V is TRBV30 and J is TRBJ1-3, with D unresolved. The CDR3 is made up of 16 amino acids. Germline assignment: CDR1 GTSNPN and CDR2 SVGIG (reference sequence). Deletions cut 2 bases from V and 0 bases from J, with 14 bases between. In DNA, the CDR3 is TGTGCCTGGAGTTTGGGGATCCAAGGCTCTGGAAACACCATATATTTT. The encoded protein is CAWSLGIQGSGNTIYF.

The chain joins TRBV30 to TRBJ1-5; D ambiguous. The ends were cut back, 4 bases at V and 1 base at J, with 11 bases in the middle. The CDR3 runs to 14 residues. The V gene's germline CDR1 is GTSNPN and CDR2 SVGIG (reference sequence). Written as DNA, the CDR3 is TGTGCCTGGAAGAGGGAGAGGAGCAATCAGCCCCAGCATTTT. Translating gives CAWKRERSNQPQHF.

This chain's CDR3 is CASSFSRGDYNEQFF. As DNA, the CDR3 is TGTGCCAGCAGCTTCTCGCGGGGGGACTACAATGAGCAGTTCTTC. The rearrangement links TRBV7-3 to TRBJ2-1, with 8 positions matching TRBD2. CDR1 is SGHTA and CDR2 is FQGTGA in the germline V gene. This CDR3 contains 15 residues. Losses at the gene ends were 3 bases for V and 3 bases for J; bases not matched to a gene: 4.

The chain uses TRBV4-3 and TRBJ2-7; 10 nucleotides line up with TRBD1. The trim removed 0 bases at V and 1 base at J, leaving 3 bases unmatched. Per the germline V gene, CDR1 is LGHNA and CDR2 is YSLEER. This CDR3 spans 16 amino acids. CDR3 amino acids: CASSQDWTGGSYEQYF. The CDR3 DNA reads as TGCGCCAGCAGCCAAGATTGGACAGGGGGTTCCTACGAGCAGTACTTC.

The CDR3 here is CASGLGPGQGAKQPQHF. The DNA for the CDR3 is TGTGCTAGTGGTTTGGGCCCTGGACAGGGGGCTAAGCAGCCCCAGCATTTT. The chain has TRBV12-5 and TRBJ1-5; 11 positions agree with TRBD1. Per the germline V gene, CDR1 is LGHNT and CDR2 is FRNRAP. The CDR3 sequence is 17 residues long. V was pared by 1 base and J by 7 bases, with 9 bases of the junction left unmatched.